Listed below are T cell receptor beta chains from one sample, sequenced in a study of radiotherapy plus CTLA-4 blockade in lung cancer. Generated by immunoSEQ multiplex PCR, the TCRdb table keeps only in-frame clones and is missing some. The sample yields about 51,000 clones, approximately 80% seen once. Sequenced here: peripheral blood, sampled from a patient treated with radiotherapy plus ipilimumab. Receptor source: a human donor with non-small cell lung cancer whose response to radiotherapy plus ipilimumab could not be evaluated. CDR3s include the opening cysteine and the closing phenylalanine or tryptophan. The D gene is left open where the match is weak. Size is omitted from some rows. Given values are once, few, many or a class for expanded clones.

D gene	CDR3 length	V gene	clone size	J gene	CDR3 protein	CDR3 DNA
NA	15	TRBV2	NA	TRBJ1-3	CASSDGALSGNTIYF	TGTGCCAGCAGTGATGGGGCTCTCTCTGGAAACACCATATATTTT
NA	15	TRBV7-3	NA	TRBJ2-1	CASSPRSGPNNEQFF	TGTGCCAGCAGCCCAAGAAGCGGGCCCAACAATGAGCAGTTCTTC
NA	17	TRBV7-8	NA	TRBJ2-7	CASSRRGGSGLPSEQYF	TGTGCCAGTTCCCGTAGAGGGGGTTCGGGGCTACCATCCGAGCAGTACTTC
NA	12	TRBV7-9	NA	TRBJ1-2	CASSLLGHPNTF	TGTGCCAGCAGCTTACTTGGACATCCCAACACCTTC
NA	14	TRBV2	NA	TRBJ1-2	CASSERGISRGYTF	TGTGCCAGCAGCGAACGGGGAATCTCACGGGGCTACACCTTC
TRBD1	15	TRBV6-5	NA	TRBJ2-3	CASSNRDRGADTQYF	TGTGCCAGCAGCAACCGGGACAGGGGCGCAGATACGCAGTATTTT
NA	15	TRBV7-2	NA	TRBJ2-7	CASSSGPGGFYEQYF	TGTGCCAGCAGCTCGGGACCCGGGGGTTTCTACGAGCAGTACTTC
NA	11	TRBV5-4	NA	TRBJ1-1	CASSSPTEAFF	TGTGCCAGCAGTTCCCCTACTGAAGCTTTCTTT
TRBD2	14	TRBV30	NA	TRBJ2-5	CAWSIGLAVETQYF	TGTGCCTGGAGTATCGGACTAGCCGTAGAGACCCAGTACTTC
TRBD1	15	TRBV11-2	NA	TRBJ1-5	CASSWGTGNNQPQHF	TGTGCCAGCAGCTGGGGGACAGGGAACAATCAGCCCCAGCATTTT
TRBD1	14	TRBV7-3	NA	TRBJ2-3	CASSLTSGGFTQYF	TGTGCCAGCAGCTTAACGTCAGGGGGCTTTACGCAGTATTTT
TRBD1	14	TRBV5-4	NA	TRBJ2-7	CASSPGQGEREQYF	TGTGCCAGCAGCCCTGGACAGGGCGAGCGCGAGCAGTACTTC
NA	18	TRBV6-1	NA	TRBJ1-5	CASSDRIQDTYSNQPQHF	TGTGCCAGCAGTGACCGAATTCAGGACACTTATAGCAATCAGCCCCAGCATTTT
NA	14	TRBV6-1	NA	TRBJ2-1	CASSGISSYNEQFF	TGTGCCAGCAGTGGAATCAGCTCCTACAATGAGCAGTTCTTC
TRBD2	15	TRBV9	NA	TRBJ2-1	CASSDLAGGINEQFF	TGTGCCAGCTCAGACCTAGCGGGGGGGATAAATGAGCAGTTCTTC
NA	16	TRBV12-5	NA	TRBJ2-2	CASGLLTGSNTGELFF	TGTGCTAGTGGTTTGTTAACAGGGTCTAACACCGGGGAGCTGTTTTTT
TRBD1	15	TRBV9	NA	TRBJ2-3	CASSVDRGGTDTQYF	TGTGCCAGCAGCGTAGACAGGGGTGGCACAGATACGCAGTATTTT
TRBD2	16	TRBV19	NA	TRBJ2-1	CASSGEGLADYNEQFF	TGTGCCAGTAGTGGAGAGGGACTAGCGGACTACAATGAGCAGTTCTTC
TRBD2	15	TRBV5-4	NA	TRBJ2-1	CASSSRGTSYNEQFF	TGTGCCAGCAGCTCGCGGGGGACCTCCTACAATGAGCAGTTCTTC
TRBD2	17	TRBV7-8	NA	TRBJ2-5	CASSLAYSSGGPQTQYF	TGTGCCAGCAGCTTAGCCTACTCTAGCGGGGGGCCCCAGACCCAGTACTTC
TRBD1	15	TRBV9	NA	TRBJ2-7	CASSVEGQGSYEQYF	TGTGCCAGCAGCGTAGAGGGACAGGGTTCCTACGAGCAGTACTTC
NA	13	TRBV19	NA	TRBJ1-4	CASSFARNEKLFF	TGTGCCAGTAGTTTTGCCCGGAATGAAAAACTGTTTTTT
NA	16	TRBV19	NA	TRBJ1-2	CASSLGIDKYNYGYTF	TGTGCCAGTAGTCTTGGTATCGACAAATACAACTATGGCTACACCTTC
NA	13	TRBV4-2	NA	TRBJ2-4	CASSEAAENIQYF	TGTGCCAGCAGCGAAGCGGCGGAAAACATTCAGTACTTC
NA	17	TRBV28	NA	TRBJ1-2	CASSFLGGREFRYGYTF	TGTGCCAGCAGTTTTTTAGGGGGAAGGGAGTTTAGATATGGCTACACCTTC
TRBD2	15	TRBV7-2	NA	TRBJ2-1	CASSSREGSNNEQFF	TGTGCCAGCAGCTCCCGGGAGGGAAGTAACAATGAGCAGTTCTTC
NA	14	TRBV2	once	TRBJ2-7	CASNYGTGSYEQYF	TGTGCCAGCAATTATGGTACAGGGTCCTACGAGCAGTACTTC
NA	14	TRBV29-1	NA	TRBJ2-7	CSVEFRVGAYEQYF	TGCAGCGTTGAGTTCAGGGTAGGCGCCTACGAGCAGTACTTC
NA	15	TRBV6-5	NA	TRBJ2-7	CASSYSSTPEGEQYF	TGTGCCAGCAGTTACTCGAGTACGCCCGAGGGCGAGCAGTACTTC
TRBD2	17	TRBV28	NA	TRBJ2-2	CASSLAASGTNTGELFF	TGTGCCAGCAGTTTAGCAGCTAGCGGGACGAACACCGGGGAGCTGTTTTTT
NA	14	TRBV2	few	TRBJ1-4	CASDRGLPNVRVTF	TGTGCCAGCGACCGGGGTCTACCTAATGTTCGGGTGACCTTT
NA	14	TRBV5-1	NA	TRBJ2-3	CASSLAGGRDTQYF	TGCGCCAGCAGCTTGGCAGGGGGGAGAGATACGCAGTATTTT
TRBD1	14	TRBV7-6	once	TRBJ2-3	CASSPMDRPDTQYF	TGTGCCAGCAGCCCCATGGACAGGCCGGATACGCAGTATTTT
TRBD2	14	TRBV19	few	TRBJ2-7	CASRMTSVPYEQYF	TGTGCCAGTAGAATGACTAGCGTTCCCTACGAGCAGTACTTC
TRBD2	12	TRBV28	NA	TRBJ2-3	CASSLVGGTMDF	TGTGCCAGCAGTTTAGTTGGCGGGACTATGGATTTT
TRBD2	17	TRBV2	few	TRBJ2-2	CASRALLAGANTGELFF	TGTGCCAGCAGAGCTCTCCTAGCGGGGGCGAACACCGGGGAGCTGTTTTTT
NA	14	TRBV5-4	NA	TRBJ1-2	CASTRAGSNYGYTF	TGTGCCAGCACCCGGGCGGGGTCTAACTATGGCTACACCTTC
NA	14	TRBV28	NA	TRBJ2-3	CASKTGSHTDTQYF	TGTGCCAGCAAAACAGGTTCTCACACAGATACGCAGTATTTT
NA	14	TRBV28	NA	TRBJ1-2	CASSREATVYGYTF	TGTGCCAGCAGCCGCGAGGCCACCGTCTATGGCTACACCTTC
NA	15	TRBV7-3	NA	TRBJ2-1	CASTFQPNRGGEQFF	TGTGCCAGCACCTTCCAGCCGAATCGGGGAGGTGAGCAGTTCTTC
NA	15	TRBV27	NA	TRBJ2-5	CASSPRDPNQETQYF	TGTGCCAGCAGTCCGCGGGACCCGAACCAAGAGACCCAGTACTTC
TRBD1	16	TRBV9	NA	TRBJ2-6	CASSANRGSGANVLTF	TGTGCCAGCAGCGCGAACAGGGGCTCTGGGGCCAACGTCCTGACTTTC
NA	14	TRBV9	NA	TRBJ2-3	CASSVEVGLNTQYF	TGTGCCAGCAGCGTAGAGGTGGGACTGAATACGCAGTATTTT
NA	13	TRBV7-2	NA	TRBJ2-3	CASSSTTGDTQYF	TGTGCCAGCAGCTCAACGACGGGGGATACGCAGTATTTT
NA	13	TRBV7-2	NA	TRBJ2-7	CASSSGQSYEQYF	TGTGCCAGCAGCTCTGGACAGTCCTACGAGCAGTACTTC
NA	12	TRBV5-1	NA	TRBJ2-3	CASSLNGGTQYF	TGCGCCAGCAGCCTTAACGGGGGAACGCAGTATTTT
NA	14	TRBV4-3	few	TRBJ2-2	CASSQGRETGELFF	TGCGCCAGCAGCCAAGGGAGGGAGACCGGGGAGCTGTTTTTT
NA	14	TRBV27	few	TRBJ1-1	CASSLRGGYTEAFF	TGTGCCAGCAGTTTAAGGGGTGGGTATACTGAAGCTTTCTTT
NA	13	TRBV7-9	NA	TRBJ1-4	CASSLGRERKLFF	TGTGCCAGCAGCTTGGGCAGGGAAAGAAAACTGTTTTTT
TRBD2	12	TRBV5-1	once	TRBJ2-7	CASSPRGVEQYF	TGCGCCAGCAGCCCCCGGGGGGTCGAGCAGTACTTC
NA	14	TRBV5-6	NA	TRBJ1-5	CASSLAGGDQPQHF	TGTGCCAGCAGCTTGGCGGGGGGGGACCAGCCCCAGCATTTT
NA	14	TRBV30	once	TRBJ1-4	CAWRPWGLGEKLFF	TGTGCCTGGCGACCTTGGGGCTTAGGGGAAAAACTGTTTTTT
TRBD2	16	TRBV11-2	NA	TRBJ2-7	CASSRTLAGGFNEQYF	TGTGCCAGCAGCCGAACTCTAGCGGGAGGTTTTAACGAGCAGTACTTC
TRBD1	15	TRBV11-2	NA	TRBJ2-7	CASSPARDRVREQYF	TGTGCCAGCAGCCCCGCCCGGGACAGGGTGCGTGAGCAGTACTTC
NA	12	TRBV5-6	NA	TRBJ1-5	CASSWGGEPQHF	TGTGCCAGCAGCTGGGGGGGAGAACCCCAGCATTTT
TRBD1	14	TRBV13	few	TRBJ1-1	CASSDYRTGSEAFF	TGTGCCAGCAGCGACTACCGGACAGGGTCTGAAGCTTTCTTT
NA	13	TRBV11-1	NA	TRBJ1-1	CASSLVEVGGAFF	TGTGCCAGCAGCTTAGTAGAGGTCGGGGGAGCTTTCTTT
NA	14	TRBV7-8	NA	TRBJ2-7	CASSAVRGTHEQYF	TGTGCCAGCAGCGCCGTCCGGGGGACGCACGAGCAGTACTTC
TRBD2	17	TRBV7-6	NA	TRBJ2-7	CASSPGTSGRIAYEQYF	TGTGCCAGCAGCCCAGGGACTAGCGGGAGGATCGCCTACGAGCAGTACTTC